Below are 6 T cell receptor beta chains sequenced from a single sample in a study of shared clonotypes between healthy human individuals. Profiling relied on immunoSEQ multiplex PCR, and the TCRdb table lists in-frame clones only, not all of them. The sample has a few hundred thousand clones; 70% to 85% are singletons. The specimen was PBMCs. Source of these receptors: a woman aged 40 to 55 in good health. Some clones in this sample may be carry-over from other donors' samples.

The V call is TRBV5-1, the J call TRBJ1-1, with 7 bases that match TRBD1. CDR3 size: 17 residues. Trimming cost V 0 bases and J 4 bases; bases outside gene matches: 12. Germline loops: CDR1 SGHRS, CDR2 YFSETQ. CDR3 DNA sequence: TGCGCCAGCAGCTTGGCAACCCTTACAGGGGCGGTCACTGAAGCTTTCTTT. It translates to CASSLATLTGAVTEAFF.

J is TRBJ1-2 and V is TRBV4-1, with D uncertain. Germline assignment: CDR1 MGHRA and CDR2 YSYEKL. This CDR3 is built from 14 residues. V lost 0 bases, J lost 7 bases, and 12 bases lay in between. CDR3 region: CASSQDPQVTGYTF. The DNA of the CDR3 is TGCGCCAGCAGCCAAGATCCGCAGGTTACTGGCTACACCTTC.

The chain carries TRBV9 and TRBJ2-7; 8 bases line up with TRBD1. This CDR3 spans 15 amino acids. Germline V gene data show CDR1 as SGDLS and CDR2 as YYNGEE. The trim removed 4 bases at V and 5 bases at J, leaving 11 bases unmatched. The CDR3 DNA is TGTGCCAGCAGCCCCCGGACAGGGAACGAAGACGAGCAGTACTTC. Its translation is CASSPRTGNEDEQYF.

V and J are TRBV4-2 and TRBJ2-2, with 9 bases matching TRBD2. The CDR3 extends over 16 amino acids. With 4 bases clipped from V and 5 bases from J, the junction kept 8 bases outside the gene matches. Germline CDR1 and CDR2: LGHNA and YNFKEQ. The CDR3: CASSRAGGPETGELFF. Here the CDR3 DNA reads TGTGCCAGCAGCCGGGCGGGAGGGCCGGAGACCGGGGAGCTGTTTTTT.

The V and J genes are TRBV19 and TRBJ1-1, with D tentatively TRBD1 (6 bases). CDR3 size: 12 residues. V lost 9 bases and J lost 4, with 12 bases in between. Germline values: CDR1 LNHDA, CDR2 SQIVND (reference sequence). CDR3 DNA sequence: TGTGCCAGCCGGGACACCCTCACTGAAGCTTTCTTT. Its protein product is CASRDTLTEAFF.

This chain joins TRBV5-1 and TRBJ1-5; TRBD1 agrees at 10 bases. Germline V gene lookup returns CDR1 SGHRS and CDR2 YFSETQ. The CDR3 extends over 14 amino acids. V lost 3 bases and J lost 6; bases outside the gene matches: 3. For the CDR3, the DNA is TGCGCCAGCAGCTGGGACAGGGGTGGTCAGCCCCAGCATTTT. Translation: CASSWDRGGQPQHF.